Included here is one TCR beta chain sequence, with context. There is no known antigen for this receptor. No per-base quality is available; no much larger clone lies one base away. V has 6 bases trimmed and J has 5 bases trimmed; junction bases matching no gene number 3. The CDR1 and CDR2 encoded by the germline V gene (reference sequence) are MNHEY and SMNVEV. The CDR3 has 14 amino acids, counting the end cysteine and phenylalanine. CDR3 DNA is the only sequence kept; it has 42 bases, read in frame from the first base. TCRbeta CDR3 regions were amplified from genomic DNA by means of the immunoSEQ Assay, a bias-controlled multiplex PCR. From the authors' description of their analysis: Within the assay, amplification of reference gene primers was used to estimate how many nucleated cells each sample contained. To quantify the absolute abundance of each unique TCRbeta CDR3 rearrangement, sequence reads were collapsed and filtered. For each sample, productive Simpson clonality was calculated as the square root of Simpson's diversity index over productive rearrangements. TCRdb limited this immuneACCESS table to in-frame rearrangements with V and J called. A share of clones is missing; checked studies link under half to unresolved V genes, and the rest is unexplained. For V, J and clone size, that table is used; D and trimming come from the DNA. This sample lists around 330,000 clones; approximately 88% were detected once. The top ten constitute 4% of the sample.

This sample is part of a study of blood T cell repertoires in COVID-19 (TCRdb year 2020). In the study overall: The collaborator samples originated in the United States, Italy and Spain and spanned the acute and convalescent phases of COVID-19. The prospective study material was composed of cDNA or gDNA derived from T cells, B-cell-depleted T cells, or PBMCs. Deeply sampled blood TCRbeta repertoires from subjects exposed to, actively infected with, or recovered from COVID-19 were included in the dataset. A freely available public database, intended as a resource for researchers studying the immune response to SARS-CoV-2, is where the repertoires were released. The samples were drawn from two sources: the first 160 participants of the ongoing ImmuneRACE study, and 1,200 or so subjects contributed by 6 global collaborators. A de-identified subject ID, COVID-19 status, age in years and sex were almost always included in the sample metadata. HLA class I and class II types, where available, came from metadata supplied by the sample provider rather than from assay-based typing.

Collaborating institutions collected whole blood in K2EDTA tubes following their own protocols. For TCRbeta analysis, collaborator samples were shipped as frozen whole blood, as isolated PBMCs, or as DNA extracted from either sample type. The study at large found these results: The quantity of clinical and demographic metadata differed by source and by participant and was supplied without curation.

Sequencing input: peripheral blood. The origin of this receptor is a woman aged 45-65 years with active or convalescent COVID-19. The sequence joins TRBV27 to TRBJ2-7, and TRBD2 aligns with 14 junction nucleotides. The DNA sequence is TGTGCCAGCAGCCGACTAGCGGGGGGGCACGAGCAGTACTTC. It codes for CASSRLAGGHEQYF.